The 27 T cell receptor beta chains presented below share a single source sample, sequenced in a study of OX40 agonist ivuxolimab in advanced cancers. This table comes from immunoSEQ multiplex PCR, and its TCRdb copy is limited to in-frame clones, with some not included. The sample holds around 63,000 clones, around nine tenths seen once. This specimen was CD4+ or CD8+ T cells sorted from blood, taken in a trial of the OX40 agonist ivuxolimab. The receptor set was obtained from an adult with an advanced solid tumor such as melanoma, head and neck, liver or kidney cancer.

This chain uses TRBV5-4 with TRBJ2-7; TRBD2 might be the D (6 bases). This CDR3 comprises 14 residues. V lost 0 bases and J lost 4, with 11 bases in between. Germline assignment: CDR1 SGHNT and CDR2 YYREEE (reference sequence). CDR3 nucleotide sequence: TGTGCCAGCAGCTTGGGGGGGACTCAGTACGAGCAGTACTTC. It codes for CASSLGGTQYEQYF.

V gene TRBV11-3 combines with J gene TRBJ2-3, with D hard to call. Germline CDR1 and CDR2: SGHNT and YENEEA. This CDR3 region has 13 residues. V lost 2 bases and J 5 bases, leaving 8 bases between the germline ends. As DNA, the CDR3 is TGTGCCAGCAGCTTACGTGCGGTAGATACGCAGTATTTT. Its translation: CASSLRAVDTQYF.

The chain recombines TRBV7-2 with TRBJ2-2; D tentatively fits TRBD1 or TRBD2 (5 bases each). The length of the CDR3 is 16 residues. The V end lost 5 bases, the J end lost 4 bases, and 17 bases lay between the germline ends. Looked up from germline, CDR1 is SGHTA and CDR2 is FQGNSA. The CDR3 loop is CASSPARGAGTGELFF. CDR3 coding DNA: TGTGCCAGCAGCCCCGCGAGGGGCGCGGGCACCGGGGAGCTGTTTTTT.

CDR3 nucleotides: TGTGCCAGCAGCTCACAGGGACAGGGAAACATTCAGTACTTC. Translation gives CASSSQGQGNIQYF. The J gene is TRBJ2-4, the V gene TRBV7-9; TRBD1 matches at 9 bases. Germline lookup yields CDR1 SEHNR and CDR2 FQNEAQ (reference sequence). V lost 4 bases, J lost 6 bases, and 4 bases stayed unmatched. The CDR3 is 14 amino acids.

This clone was observed a handful of times. The chain carries TRBV28 and TRBJ2-7; 7 bases fit TRBD1. CDR1 MDHEN and CDR2 SYDVKM come from the germline V gene. Trimming took 6 bases from V and 4 from J; bases not matched to a gene: 9. CDR3 size: 14 residues. The CDR3 loop is CASSTMGTVYEQYF. DNA of the CDR3: TGTGCCAGCAGCACCATGGGGACAGTGTACGAGCAGTACTTC.

J is TRBJ2-1 and V is TRBV4-1, with 11 bases identical to TRBD2. The V gene's germline CDR1 is MGHRA and CDR2 YSYEKL. This CDR3 is 17 amino acids long. The ends lost 4 bases at V and 2 bases at J; junction bases unmatched: 7. CDR3 bases: TGCGCCAGCAGCCGAAAAGGGACTAGCGGAACCTACAATGAGCAGTTCTTC. Residues: CASSRKGTSGTYNEQFF.

V usage is TRBV7-9 and J usage is TRBJ2-2, with D tentatively TRBD1 (5 bases). There are 15 residues in the CDR3. The germline V gene has CDR1 SEHNR and CDR2 FQNEAQ (reference sequence). V was clipped by 6 bases and J by 3 bases, with 14 bases between them. The CDR3 loop is CASRPDVGDTGELFF. CDR3 nucleotides: TGTGCCAGCAGGCCCGACGTAGGGGACACCGGGGAGCTGTTTTTT. The full variable domain, in which reference TRBV7-9 and TRBJ2-2 provide the parts outside the CDR3, is DTGVSQNPRHKITKRGQNVTFRCDPISEHNRLYWYRQTLGQGPEFLTYFQNEAQLEKSRLLSDRFSAERPKGSFSTLEIQRTEQGDSAMYLCASRPDVGDTGELFFGEGSRLTVL.

The chain recombines TRBV4-1 with TRBJ2-5; D might be TRBD1 (5 bases). The V gene lost 4 bases and the J gene lost 2 bases, with 8 bases spanning the gap. Germline CDR1 reads MGHRA; CDR2 reads YSYEKL. The CDR3 spans 13 residues. CDR3 loop: CASSPDRQETQYF. DNA of the CDR3: TGCGCCAGCAGCCCAGACAGACAAGAGACCCAGTACTTC.

J is TRBJ2-2 and V is TRBV5-5, with no clear D. Trimming cost V 0 bases and J 0 bases, with 6 bases left between them. Looked up from germline, CDR1 is SGHKS and CDR2 is YYEKEE (reference sequence). The CDR3 is made up of 15 amino acids. CDR3 coding DNA: TGTGCCAGCAGCTTGGCCCGGTCGAACACCGGGGAGCTGTTTTTT. It yields the protein CASSLARSNTGELFF.

V gene TRBV7-8 combines with J gene TRBJ2-2; 7 bases are a match to TRBD2. Germline lookup yields CDR1 SGHVS and CDR2 FQNEAQ. The CDR3 length is 15 residues. Unmatched junction bases numbered 9, after V lost 6 bases and J lost 5 bases. The CDR3 loop reads CASRPASGRTGELFF. The DNA for the CDR3 is TGTGCCAGCAGACCCGCTAGCGGTAGAACCGGGGAGCTGTTTTTT.

The V gene is TRBV29-1, the J gene TRBJ2-5; D remains ambiguous. This CDR3 region has 13 residues. Trimming stripped 3 bases from V and 5 bases from J, with 13 bases between. Germline CDR1 reads SQVTM; CDR2 reads ANQGSEA. This CDR3 reads CSVEVTTAETQYF. The DNA for the CDR3 is TGCAGCGTTGAGGTCACAACGGCGGAGACCCAGTACTTC.

This clone showed up just once. The CDR3 DNA reads TGTGCCAGTAGTGAGAGACAGGGGGATGAAAAACTGTTTTTT. Translated: CASSERQGDEKLFF. J is TRBJ1-4 and V is TRBV19, with 9 bases fitting TRBD1. The CDR3 is 14 residues long. V shed 5 bases and J 6 bases; nucleotides not matched to a gene: 4. Per germline, CDR1 LNHDA and CDR2 SQIVND (reference sequence). Using reference TRBV19 and TRBJ1-4 for the parts outside the CDR3, the full variable domain is DGGITQSPKYLFRKEGQNVTLSCEQNLNHDAMYWYRQDPGQGLRLIYYSQIVNDFQKGDIAEGYSVSREKKESFPLTVTSAQKNPTAFYLCASSERQGDEKLFFGSGTQLSVL.

V and J are TRBV9 and TRBJ2-5; TRBD2 aligns across 8 bases. Germline V CDR1 and CDR2: SGDLS, YYNGEE. J was trimmed by 5 bases and V by 7 bases; bases with no gene match: 16. CDR3 length: 16 residues. CDR3 nucleotide sequence: TGTGCCAGCTCGAGACTAGCGAGCTGGAGAAACGAGACCCAGTACTTC. Translation gives CASSRLASWRNETQYF.

This chain uses TRBV5-3 with TRBJ2-1; 7 bases line up with TRBD2. TRBV5-3 is marked as an open reading frame, function uncertain. The trim removed 4 bases at V and 4 bases at J, leaving 5 bases unmatched. CDR3 length: 14 residues. This CDR3 is CARSSERDYNEQFF. In nucleotides, the CDR3 is TGTGCCAGAAGCAGCGAGCGGGATTACAATGAGCAGTTCTTC.

The rearrangement uses TRBV5-1 and TRBJ1-6; D possibly corresponds to TRBD1 (6 bases). The CDR3 contains 14 residues. V lost 0 bases, J lost 7 bases, and 8 bases lay in between. Germline lookup yields CDR1 SGHRS and CDR2 YFSETQ. CDR3 amino acids: CASSLEGTNSPLHF. In DNA, the CDR3 is TGCGCCAGCAGCTTGGAGGGGACAAATTCACCCCTCCACTTT.

This clone was counted a single time. V usage is TRBV7-2 and J usage is TRBJ1-2; D might be TRBD1 (6 bases). This CDR3 contains 15 residues. Germline V gene sequence: CDR1 SGHTA, CDR2 FQGNSA. The germline V and J ends were trimmed by 5 bases and 8 bases, with 21 bases remaining between them. CDR3 protein: CASSPSVWDTGGYTF. The CDR3 nucleotides are TGTGCCAGCAGCCCCTCTGTGTGGGACACGGGCGGCTACACCTTC.

The V call is TRBV11-2, the J call TRBJ2-7; the D is unclear. There are 14 residues in the CDR3. V was trimmed by 0 bases and J by 5 bases, leaving 11 bases between them. Germline V gene sequence: CDR1 SGHAT, CDR2 FQNNGV. The CDR3 region has the DNA TGTGCCAGCAGCTTAGATGTGAACGCGAACGAGCAGTACTTC. It yields the protein CASSLDVNANEQYF.

The chain is built from TRBV6-5 and TRBJ1-5, with 10 nucleotides matching TRBD1. V lost 6 bases and J lost 0; bases outside the gene matches: 2. Germline CDR1 and CDR2: MNHEY and SVGAGI. The CDR3 contains 15 residues. CDR3 sequence: CASRRQGASNQPQHF. The CDR3 nucleotides read TGTGCCAGCAGAAGACAGGGGGCTAGCAATCAGCCCCAGCATTTT.

The chain has TRBV14 and TRBJ1-1; D is unclear. The CDR3 runs 14 residues. V dropped 2 bases and J dropped 0 bases, with 7 bases sitting between them. Per germline, CDR1 SGHDN and CDR2 FVKESK. CDR3 residues: CASSQSLLNTEAFF. The CDR3, as DNA: TGTGCCAGCAGCCAAAGTTTGTTGAACACTGAAGCTTTCTTT.

The genes are TRBV7-2 and TRBJ1-2; 12 bases are shared with TRBD1. The CDR3 is 15 amino acids. The ends lost 7 bases at V and 4 bases at J; junction bases unmatched: 7. CDR1 is SGHTA and CDR2 is FQGNSA in the germline V gene. CDR3 in amino acids: CASTPGTGGLYGYTF. Here the CDR3 DNA reads TGTGCCAGCACCCCCGGGACAGGGGGCCTCTATGGCTACACCTTC.

The chain combines TRBV7-2 with TRBJ2-1; TRBD2 aligns across 7 bases. The germline gives CDR1 SGHTA, CDR2 FQGNSA. V was clipped by 1 base and J by 3 bases; unmatched bases: 6. The CDR3 is 16 residues long. The CDR3 is CASSLEAGGGYNEQFF. The CDR3 DNA reads as TGTGCCAGCAGCTTAGAAGCGGGCGGGGGCTACAATGAGCAGTTCTTC.

This clone has a handful of counts. The rearrangement links TRBV11-2 to TRBJ2-7; no clear D gene. The CDR3 has 14 amino acids. Germline V gene lookup returns CDR1 SGHAT and CDR2 FQNNGV. V shed 3 bases and J shed 7 bases, with 16 bases lying between them. CDR3 loop: CASSFGRSLREQYF. The DNA of the CDR3 is TGTGCCAGCAGCTTTGGGCGGAGCCTCCGGGAGCAGTACTTC. Looking up the rest from reference TRBV11-2 and TRBJ2-7 gives the full variable domain: EAGVAQSPRYKIIEKRQSVAFWCNPISGHATLYWYQQILGQGPKLLIQFQNNGVVDDSQLPKDRFSAERLKGVDSTLKIQPAKLEDSAVYLCASSFGRSLREQYFGPGTRLTVT.

The CDR3 coding sequence is TGTGCCAGCAGTTACGGTCAGGGTAGCACTGAAGCTTTCTTT. It yields the protein CASSYGQGSTEAFF. V is TRBV6-5 and J is TRBJ1-1; D may be TRBD1 (5 bases). There are 14 residues in the CDR3. The V gene's germline CDR1 is MNHEY and CDR2 SVGAGI. V was trimmed by 2 bases and J by 4 bases, leaving 11 bases between them.

This sequence joins TRBV2 and TRBJ2-1; tentatively, D is TRBD1 (6 bases). CDR3 length equals 11 residues. Between the trimmed V and J ends, which lost 3 bases and 10 bases, there was a span of 7 bases. The germline gives CDR1 SNHLY, CDR2 FYNNEI. As DNA, the CDR3 is TGTGCCAGCAGTGAGCAGGGGGAGCAGTTCTTC. Protein product: CASSEQGEQFF. Full variable domain (outside the CDR3, taken from reference TRBV2 and TRBJ2-1): EPEVTQTPSHQVTQMGQEVILRCVPISNHLYFYWYRQILGQKVEFLVSFYNNEISEKSEIFDDQFSVERPDGSNFTLKIRSTKLEDSAMYFCASSEQGEQFFGPGTRLTVL.

The CDR3 DNA is TGTGCCAGCAGCCAATCAGCGGGAGGCAGTACAGATACGCAGTATTTT. It translates to CASSQSAGGSTDTQYF. The rearrangement joins TRBV7-9 to TRBJ2-3; the match to TRBD2 covers 9 bases. CDR1 is SEHNR and CDR2 is FQNEAQ in the germline V gene (reference sequence). Losses at the gene ends were 5 bases for V and 3 bases for J; bases not matched to a gene: 9. The CDR3 spans 16 residues.

V is TRBV5-1 and J is TRBJ2-3; D is possibly TRBD2 (5 bases). Trimming removed 4 bases at V and 5 bases at J, with 17 bases between. The germline V gene has CDR1 SGHRS and CDR2 YFSETQ. This CDR3 is 15 amino acids long. The CDR3, as DNA: TGCGCCAGCAGCCTCCCCGGGGTGGCGGGAGATACGCAGTATTTT. It codes for CASSLPGVAGDTQYF.

The gene calls are TRBV5-1 and TRBJ2-5; possibly TRBD1 for D (6 bases). Trimming removed 0 bases at V and 2 bases at J, with 17 bases between. CDR1 is SGHRS, CDR2 YFSETQ, per germline. The CDR3 has 17 residues. CDR3 sequence reads: CASSLGPGTGQQETQYF. The CDR3, as DNA: TGCGCCAGCAGCTTGGGACCAGGGACGGGACAACAAGAGACCCAGTACTTC.